A selection of T cell receptor beta chains follows, all from one sample in a study of blood T cell repertoires in COVID-19. Using immunoSEQ multiplex PCR, the repertoire was profiled, and TCRdb retains in-frame clones only, with some absent. This table holds just under 65,000 clones, roughly 78% found once. Sequenced input: peripheral blood. These receptors originate from a man aged 55-75 years with COVID-19, enrolled during active disease. The CDR3 runs from the conserved cysteine through the conserved F or W. Fields, in order: D gene, V gene, J gene, clone size, CDR3 protein, CDR3 DNA. The D gene is left open where the match is weak. Rows give clone size only sometimes, using once, few, many, or a class for an expanded clone.

d_gene: TRBD2; v_gene: TRBV13; j_gene: TRBJ2-3; abundance: NA; CDR3aa: CASNRLAVSTDTQYF; CDR3nt: TGTGCCAGCAACCGACTAGCGGTTAGCACAGATACGCAGTATTTT
d_gene: TRBD2; v_gene: TRBV11-3; j_gene: TRBJ2-3; abundance: NA; CDR3aa: CASSFGTSGTDTQYF; CDR3nt: TGTGCCAGCAGCTTTGGGACTAGCGGCACAGATACGCAGTATTTT
d_gene: TRBD1; v_gene: TRBV4-1; j_gene: TRBJ2-5; abundance: NA; CDR3aa: CASSQGRGGAMRETQYF; CDR3nt: TGCGCCAGCAGCCAAGGGAGAGGGGGCGCAATGAGAGAGACCCAGTACTTC
d_gene: TRBD1; v_gene: TRBV5-1; j_gene: TRBJ2-4; abundance: NA; CDR3aa: CASSLGTGAKNIQYF; CDR3nt: TGCGCCAGCAGCTTGGGGACAGGGGCCAAAAACATTCAGTACTTC
d_gene: NA; v_gene: TRBV6-4; j_gene: TRBJ2-2; abundance: NA; CDR3aa: CASASAPGTGELFF; CDR3nt: TGTGCCAGTGCCAGCGCCCCTGGGACCGGGGAGCTGTTTTTT
d_gene: TRBD2; v_gene: TRBV28; j_gene: TRBJ2-5; abundance: NA; CDR3aa: CASSPTSGVLQETQYF; CDR3nt: TGTGCCAGCAGCCCTACTAGCGGGGTACTCCAAGAGACCCAGTACTTC
d_gene: NA; v_gene: TRBV5-1; j_gene: TRBJ1-1; abundance: NA; CDR3aa: CASSSTLSGASTEAFF; CDR3nt: TGCGCCAGCAGCTCTACCCTTTCAGGGGCGAGCACTGAAGCTTTCTTT
d_gene: NA; v_gene: TRBV7-6; j_gene: TRBJ2-7; abundance: NA; CDR3aa: CASSLAGAAYEQYF; CDR3nt: TGTGCCAGCAGCTTAGCGGGAGCCGCCTACGAGCAGTACTTC
d_gene: TRBD2; v_gene: TRBV6-1; j_gene: TRBJ2-3; abundance: NA; CDR3aa: CASSGGLAGGTDTQYF; CDR3nt: TGTGCCAGCAGTGGGGGTCTAGCGGGAGGTACAGATACGCAGTATTTT
d_gene: NA; v_gene: TRBV6-1; j_gene: TRBJ1-5; abundance: few; CDR3aa: CASSETFGQPQHF; CDR3nt: TGTGCCAGCAGTGAAACATTTGGTCAGCCCCAGCATTTT
d_gene: TRBD1; v_gene: TRBV18; j_gene: TRBJ2-7; abundance: NA; CDR3aa: CASSPRTGQYSEQYF; CDR3nt: TGTGCCAGCTCACCACGGACAGGGCAATACAGCGAGCAGTACTTC
d_gene: NA; v_gene: TRBV5-1; j_gene: TRBJ1-1; abundance: NA; CDR3aa: CASSREGGPMNTEAFF; CDR3nt: TGCGCCAGCAGTCGAGAGGGCGGGCCTATGAACACTGAAGCTTTCTTT
d_gene: NA; v_gene: TRBV6-5; j_gene: TRBJ1-2; abundance: NA; CDR3aa: CASSPQSFYGYTF; CDR3nt: TGTGCCAGCAGTCCACAGAGCTTCTATGGCTACACCTTC
d_gene: NA; v_gene: TRBV28; j_gene: TRBJ2-7; abundance: NA; CDR3aa: CASRSYSYEQYF; CDR3nt: TGTGCCAGCAGATCCTACTCCTACGAGCAGTACTTC
d_gene: TRBD2; v_gene: TRBV19; j_gene: TRBJ2-5; abundance: NA; CDR3aa: CASSIAGGRVHQETQYF; CDR3nt: TGTGCCAGTAGTATAGCGGGGGGGCGGGTACACCAAGAGACCCAGTACTTC
d_gene: NA; v_gene: TRBV28; j_gene: TRBJ1-4; abundance: NA; CDR3aa: CASLRGGTNEKLFF; CDR3nt: TGTGCCAGCCTTAGGGGGGGAACTAATGAAAAACTGTTTTTT
d_gene: TRBD1; v_gene: TRBV6-1; j_gene: TRBJ2-3; abundance: NA; CDR3aa: CASSEMGQATDTQYF; CDR3nt: TGTGCCAGCAGTGAAATGGGACAGGCCACAGATACGCAGTATTTT
d_gene: NA; v_gene: TRBV4-2; j_gene: TRBJ2-7; abundance: few; CDR3aa: CASSQETGREQYF; CDR3nt: TGTGCCAGCAGCCAAGAAACAGGGCGCGAGCAGTACTTC
d_gene: TRBD1; v_gene: TRBV24-1; j_gene: TRBJ2-7; abundance: NA; CDR3aa: CAGQAEQYF; CDR3nt: TGTGCCGGACAGGCCGAGCAGTACTTC
d_gene: NA; v_gene: TRBV5-5; j_gene: TRBJ1-1; abundance: NA; CDR3aa: CASSLLLTVNTEAFF; CDR3nt: TGTGCCAGCAGCTTGCTGCTGACAGTGAACACTGAAGCTTTCTTT
d_gene: TRBD1; v_gene: TRBV6-6; j_gene: TRBJ1-1; abundance: NA; CDR3aa: CASSSIGTEGEAFF; CDR3nt: TGTGCCAGCAGTTCCATCGGGACAGAGGGTGAAGCTTTCTTT
d_gene: NA; v_gene: TRBV5-1; j_gene: TRBJ2-7; abundance: NA; CDR3aa: CASSLNPQGGEQYF; CDR3nt: TGCGCCAGCAGCTTGAATCCCCAGGGCGGTGAGCAGTACTTC
d_gene: TRBD1; v_gene: TRBV6-5; j_gene: TRBJ1-1; abundance: NA; CDR3aa: CASSQKPQGAKAFF; CDR3nt: TGTGCCAGCAGTCAGAAACCCCAGGGGGCGAAAGCTTTCTTT
d_gene: NA; v_gene: TRBV3-1/TRBV3-2; j_gene: TRBJ1-5; abundance: NA; CDR3aa: CASSQDPREGQPQHF; CDR3nt: TGTGCCAGCAGCCAAGATCCCAGGGAGGGACAGCCCCAGCATTTT
d_gene: NA; v_gene: TRBV30; j_gene: TRBJ1-3; abundance: few; CDR3aa: CAWGEGFSGNTIYF; CDR3nt: TGTGCCTGGGGGGAGGGTTTCTCTGGAAACACCATATATTTT
d_gene: TRBD2; v_gene: TRBV5-4; j_gene: TRBJ2-6; abundance: NA; CDR3aa: CASSPARGANYGANVLTF; CDR3nt: TGTGCCAGCAGCCCGGCGCGGGGGGCGAATTATGGGGCCAACGTCCTGACTTTC
d_gene: NA; v_gene: TRBV6-2/TRBV6-3; j_gene: TRBJ1-1; abundance: few; CDR3aa: CASSYSQATEAFF; CDR3nt: TGTGCCAGCAGTTACAGCCAAGCCACTGAAGCTTTCTTT
d_gene: TRBD1; v_gene: TRBV2; j_gene: TRBJ1-6; abundance: NA; CDR3aa: CATRSRDRNYSPLHF; CDR3nt: TGTGCCACCAGAAGTCGGGACAGGAATTATTCACCCCTCCACTTT
d_gene: NA; v_gene: TRBV11-2; j_gene: TRBJ2-1; abundance: NA; CDR3aa: CASSQWGGGANEQFF; CDR3nt: TGTGCCAGCAGTCAATGGGGAGGTGGGGCCAATGAGCAGTTCTTC
d_gene: NA; v_gene: TRBV5-5; j_gene: TRBJ2-1; abundance: NA; CDR3aa: CASSLSLETQQFF; CDR3nt: TGTGCCAGCAGCTTAAGTTTAGAGACTCAGCAGTTCTTC
d_gene: NA; v_gene: TRBV18; j_gene: TRBJ2-7; abundance: NA; CDR3aa: CASSPAYRRDEEQYF; CDR3nt: TGTGCCAGCTCCCCTGCGTACAGACGCGACGAGGAGCAGTACTTC
d_gene: NA; v_gene: TRBV5-6; j_gene: TRBJ2-7; abundance: NA; CDR3aa: CASSLASEQYF; CDR3nt: TGTGCCAGCAGCTTGGCTTCCGAGCAGTACTTC
d_gene: TRBD1; v_gene: TRBV29-1; j_gene: TRBJ1-2; abundance: NA; CDR3aa: CSVEEGDRGPLGGYTF; CDR3nt: TGCAGCGTTGAAGAAGGGGACAGGGGGCCTTTGGGTGGCTACACCTTC
d_gene: TRBD1; v_gene: TRBV6-5; j_gene: TRBJ1-2; abundance: once; CDR3aa: CASSFLDRELSF; CDR3nt: TGTGCCAGCAGTTTTCTTGACAGGGAATTGAGCTTC
d_gene: NA; v_gene: TRBV7-2; j_gene: TRBJ2-5; abundance: NA; CDR3aa: CASSRGPETQYF; CDR3nt: TGTGCCAGCAGCAGAGGGCCGGAGACCCAGTACTTC
d_gene: TRBD1; v_gene: TRBV6-5; j_gene: TRBJ1-1; abundance: NA; CDR3aa: CASIRDRHLNTEAFF; CDR3nt: TGTGCCAGCATCCGGGACAGACATTTGAACACTGAAGCTTTCTTT
d_gene: TRBD2; v_gene: TRBV5-1; j_gene: TRBJ2-5; abundance: NA; CDR3aa: CASSLRIAGGQETQYF; CDR3nt: TGCGCCAGCAGCTTAAGGATCGCGGGGGGTCAAGAGACCCAGTACTTC
d_gene: NA; v_gene: TRBV3-1/TRBV3-2; j_gene: TRBJ2-2; abundance: NA; CDR3aa: CASSQLPGGDTGELFF; CDR3nt: TGTGCCAGCAGCCAACTCCCGGGGGGCGACACCGGGGAGCTGTTTTTT
d_gene: NA; v_gene: TRBV30; j_gene: TRBJ2-1; abundance: few; CDR3aa: CAWSLGLGAYNEQFF; CDR3nt: TGTGCCTGGAGCCTTGGGTTAGGGGCTTACAATGAGCAGTTCTTC
d_gene: NA; v_gene: TRBV9; j_gene: TRBJ1-3; abundance: NA; CDR3aa: CASSVIPGSSGNTIYF; CDR3nt: TGTGCCAGCAGCGTAATTCCCGGGAGCTCTGGAAACACCATATATTTT
d_gene: NA; v_gene: TRBV10-3; j_gene: TRBJ2-3; abundance: once; CDR3aa: CAISTGTGGTDTQYF; CDR3nt: TGTGCCATCAGTACCGGGACGGGGGGCACAGATACGCAGTATTTT